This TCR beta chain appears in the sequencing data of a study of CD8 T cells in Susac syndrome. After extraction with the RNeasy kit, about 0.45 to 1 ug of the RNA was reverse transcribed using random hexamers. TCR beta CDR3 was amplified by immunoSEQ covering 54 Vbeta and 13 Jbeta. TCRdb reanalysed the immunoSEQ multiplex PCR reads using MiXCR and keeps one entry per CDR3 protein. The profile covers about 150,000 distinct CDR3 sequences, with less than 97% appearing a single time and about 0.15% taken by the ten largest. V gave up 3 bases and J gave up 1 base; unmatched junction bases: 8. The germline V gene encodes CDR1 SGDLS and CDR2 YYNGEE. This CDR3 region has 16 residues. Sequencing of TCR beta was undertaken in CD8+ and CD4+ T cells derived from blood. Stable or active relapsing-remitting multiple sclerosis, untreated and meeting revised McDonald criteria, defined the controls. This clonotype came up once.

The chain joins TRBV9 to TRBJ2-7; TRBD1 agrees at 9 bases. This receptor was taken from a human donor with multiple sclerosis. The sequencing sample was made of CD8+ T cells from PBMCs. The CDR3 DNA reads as TGTGCCAGCAGCGCCAATCGGGACAGGGCTTCCTACGAGCAGTACTTC. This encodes CASSANRDRASYEQYF.